Listed here are 26 T cell receptor beta chains from one sample, sequenced in a study of shared clonotypes between healthy human individuals. Here immunoSEQ multiplex PCR was the method, and the copy in TCRdb shows in-frame clones only, minus some. The data show roughly 2 million clones, almost 96% seen once. Sequenced input: naive CD4+ T cells sorted from blood. Subset indicated: CD45RA+ positively selected. These receptors came from a man younger than 35 in good health.

In this sample, this clone turned up once. The rearrangement links TRBV2 to TRBJ2-1; 7 bases agree with TRBD2. V gave up 3 bases and J gave up 7 bases; unmatched junction bases: 6. The germline V gene encodes CDR1 SNHLY and CDR2 FYNNEI. This CDR3 comprises 14 residues. CDR3 bases: TGTGCCAGCAGTGATGGCGGGAGAAAGAATGAGCAGTTCTTC. This codes for CASSDGGRKNEQFF.

This sequence joins TRBV5-5 and TRBJ1-4; D uncertain. This CDR3 has 15 amino acids. Trimming removed 1 base from V and 1 base from J, with 8 bases in between. The germline gives CDR1 SGHKS, CDR2 YYEKEE (reference sequence). This CDR3 is CASSLFPVTNEKLFF. CDR3 coding DNA: TGTGCCAGCAGCTTGTTTCCAGTAACTAATGAAAAACTGTTTTTT.

This chain joins TRBV10-1 and TRBJ2-3; no firm D call. Between the trimmed V and J ends, which lost 3 bases and 0 bases, there was a span of 13 bases. This CDR3 spans 16 amino acids. Germline V gene data show CDR1 as WNHNN and CDR2 as SYGVQD (reference sequence). This chain's CDR3 is CASSDSDGSSTDTQYF. In DNA, the CDR3 is TGCGCCAGCAGTGATTCGGACGGATCTAGCACAGATACGCAGTATTTT.

The chain carries TRBV6-4 and TRBJ1-1, with D possibly TRBD1 on 5 matching bases. V shed 4 bases and J shed 1 base, with 10 bases lying between them. The CDR3 runs to 14 residues. Germline loops: CDR1 MRHNA, CDR2 SNTAGT. CDR3 nucleotides: TGTGCCAGCAGTGGGGGGGTCGCGAACACTGAAGCTTTCTTT. It specifies CASSGGVANTEAFF.

This chain uses TRBV11-3 with TRBJ2-1; the match to TRBD2 covers 9 bases. V lost 3 bases, J lost 2 bases, and 2 bases stayed unmatched. The CDR3 extends over 15 amino acids. CDR1 and CDR2 from the germline V gene are SGHNT and YENEEA. This CDR3 is CASSLSSGTYNEQFF. The CDR3 DNA follows: TGTGCCAGCAGCTTGTCTAGCGGGACCTACAATGAGCAGTTCTTC.

This chain uses TRBV28 with TRBJ2-5; tentatively, D is TRBD2 (5 bases). V was trimmed by 4 bases and J by 5 bases, leaving 17 bases between them. The CDR3 extends over 15 amino acids. Germline assignment: CDR1 MDHEN and CDR2 SYDVKM. Here the CDR3 reads CASSSVARGRETQYF. The CDR3 bases are TGTGCCAGCAGTTCCGTGGCCCGGGGTAGGGAGACCCAGTACTTC.

Concerning this clone: Its ends do not fully match the called genes, so a read error is possible. The chain joins TRBV19 to TRBJ1-2; perhaps TRBD1 as D (5 bases). In germline, CDR1 is LNHDA, CDR2 SQIVND (reference sequence). The CDR3 runs 12 residues. CDR3 sequence reads: CASRKAGTTGAF. The CDR3, as DNA: TGTGCCAGCCGCAAGGCTGGGACCACAGGTGCCTTC. Filled out from reference TRBV19 and TRBJ1-2, the complete variable domain reads DGGITQSPKYLFRKEGQNVTLSCEQNLNHDAMYWYRQDPGQGLRLIYYSQIVNDFQKGDIAEGYSVSREKKESFPLTVTSAQKNPTAFYLCASRKAGTTGAFGSGTRLTVV.

The chain has TRBV19 and TRBJ2-2; weak D call: TRBD2 (5 bases). Germline CDR1 is LNHDA and CDR2 is SQIVND (reference sequence). This CDR3 is 16 amino acids long. Trimming stripped 10 bases from V and 2 bases from J, with 20 bases between. The CDR3 nucleotides read TGTGCCACCGCCTTATCCGGAACTAGAAACACCGGGGAGCTGTTTTTT. Its translation is CATALSGTRNTGELFF.

V is TRBV15 and J is TRBJ1-1; D is perhaps TRBD1 (5 bases). V gave up 5 bases and J gave up 0 bases, with 16 bases separating them. This CDR3 is 16 amino acids long. Germline V gene sequence: CDR1 LNHNV, CDR2 YYDKDF (reference sequence). CDR3 sequence reads: CATSPRSRQLNTEAFF. The CDR3 DNA sequence: TGTGCCACCAGCCCTCGATCCAGACAGCTGAACACTGAAGCTTTCTTT.

V is TRBV5-1 and J is TRBJ1-3; 8 nucleotides align to TRBD1. The CDR3 length is 17 residues. With V trimmed by 0 bases and J by 2 bases, 7 bases remained unmatched. Per the germline V gene, CDR1 is SGHRS and CDR2 is YFSETQ. CDR3 nucleotide sequence: TGCGCCAGCAGCTTGGCCCCTGGACAGGGAACTGGAAACACCATATATTTT. Its translation is CASSLAPGQGTGNTIYF.

The chain uses TRBV5-8 and TRBJ1-6; D gene unclear. The CDR3 has 12 residues. Trimming left V 1 base short and J 9 bases short, with 5 bases between. Germline V lookup: CDR1 SGHTS, CDR2 YDEGEE. The DNA for the CDR3 is TGTGCCAGCAGCTTGCGACTTTCACCCCTCCACTTT. The encoded protein is CASSLRLSPLHF.

The chain has TRBV4-1 and TRBJ1-1; D is unclear. The CDR3 sequence is 15 residues long. Germline-derived CDR1 and CDR2 are MGHRA and YSYEKL. Deletions cut 2 bases from V and 1 base from J, with 11 bases between. CDR3 DNA sequence: TGCGCCAGCAGCCAATTTTCTTCGGGGAACACTGAAGCTTTCTTT. This sequence encodes CASSQFSSGNTEAFF.

This chain uses TRBV30 with TRBJ1-2; 8 bases are a match to TRBD1. The CDR3 is made up of 12 amino acids. Germline V lookup: CDR1 GTSNPN, CDR2 SVGIG (reference sequence). Losses at the gene ends were 3 bases for V and 13 bases for J; bases not matched to a gene: 10. CDR3 sequence (DNA): TGTGCCTGGAGCCAGGACAGGGTTGGTGGCACCTTC. Protein product: CAWSQDRVGGTF.

This clone has just one count. This chain links TRBV5-4 with TRBJ2-3; 7 bases are a match to TRBD2. V dropped 4 bases and J dropped 3; count of bases not matched to a gene: 11. The CDR3 has 16 residues. Per germline, CDR1 SGHNT and CDR2 YYREEE (reference sequence). The CDR3 reads CASSSRETSPTDTQYF. The CDR3 DNA reads as TGTGCCAGCAGCAGCCGAGAGACTAGCCCAACAGATACGCAGTATTTT.

The CDR3 DNA follows: TGTGCCAGCAGCACACACCGCCAAGGGTTTTCTGGGGCCAACGTCCTGACTTTC. Encoded protein: CASSTHRQGFSGANVLTF. This rearrangement joins TRBV7-9 to TRBJ2-6; D is ambiguous. The CDR3 sequence is 18 residues long. V lost 5 bases and J lost 1, with 18 bases in between. CDR1 SEHNR and CDR2 FQNEAQ come from the germline V gene (reference sequence).

The chain has TRBV7-2 and TRBJ1-1; the D is unclear. The V gene's germline CDR1 is SGHTA and CDR2 FQGNSA. Trimming stripped 1 base from V and 3 bases from J, with 9 bases between. The CDR3 extends over 14 amino acids. DNA for the CDR3: TGTGCCAGCAGCTTAGGGGTGCGGGACACTGAAGCTTTCTTT. This gives the protein CASSLGVRDTEAFF. Full variable domain (missing parts from reference TRBV7-2 and TRBJ1-1): GAGVSQSPSNKVTEKGKDVELRCDPISGHTALYWYRQSLGQGLEFLIYFQGNSAPDKSGLPSDRFSAERTGGSVSTLTIQRTQQEDSAVYLCASSLGVRDTEAFFGQGTRLTVV.

This chain uses TRBV30 with TRBJ2-7; 8 positions agree with TRBD1. The CDR3 has 14 residues. The V and J ends lost 1 base and 3 bases, in that order; junction bases with no gene match: 5. The germline V gene has CDR1 GTSNPN and CDR2 SVGIG (reference sequence). In DNA form, the CDR3 reads TGTGCCTGGAGTGCTGACAGGGGCGGCTACGAGCAGTACTTC. Translating it yields CAWSADRGGYEQYF.

CDR3 bases: TGTGCCAGCACGGGACAGGGGTTCACAGATACGCAGTATTTT. It encodes CASTGQGFTDTQYF. The gene calls are TRBV2 and TRBJ2-3; 10 bases align to TRBD1. Germline CDR1 SNHLY, CDR2 FYNNEI. V was pared by 7 bases and J by 2 bases, with 3 bases of the junction left unmatched. This CDR3 is built from 14 residues. Looking up the rest from reference TRBV2 and TRBJ2-3 gives the full variable domain: EPEVTQTPSHQVTQMGQEVILRCVPISNHLYFYWYRQILGQKVEFLVSFYNNEISEKSEIFDDQFSVERPDGSNFTLKIRSTKLEDSAMYFCASTGQGFTDTQYFGPGTRLTVL.

This chain links TRBV7-2 with TRBJ2-7; maybe TRBD2 (6 bases). The CDR3 covers 16 residues. The V gene's germline CDR1 is SGHTA and CDR2 FQGNSA. V gave up 0 bases and J gave up 6 bases, with 18 bases separating them. The CDR3 loop is CASSLAPGDGSREQYF. The CDR3 region has the DNA TGTGCCAGCAGCTTAGCCCCCGGGGACGGGAGTCGCGAGCAGTACTTC.

The genes are TRBV19 and TRBJ1-5, with D hard to call. From germline, CDR1 is LNHDA and CDR2 SQIVND (reference sequence). The CDR3 spans 16 residues. V was clipped by 4 bases and J by 0 bases, with 13 bases between them. CDR3 in amino acids: CASSTVGRNSNQPQHF. The CDR3 DNA reads TGTGCCAGTAGTACAGTCGGACGAAATAGCAATCAGCCCCAGCATTTT.

The genes are TRBV5-6 and TRBJ1-5; D is unresolved. The germline gives CDR1 SGHDT, CDR2 YYEEEE. This CDR3 has 16 amino acids. Between the trimmed V and J ends, which lost 1 base and 6 bases, there was a span of 17 bases. This CDR3 is CASSLYGVGNVQPQHF. For the CDR3, the DNA is TGTGCCAGCAGCTTGTACGGGGTAGGAAACGTTCAGCCCCAGCATTTT.

The gene calls are TRBV5-6 and TRBJ1-2; D is uncertain. The CDR3 is 12 residues long. V shed 2 bases and J shed 7 bases, with 9 bases lying between them. The V gene's germline CDR1 is SGHDT and CDR2 YYEEEE. The CDR3 DNA reads TGTGCCAGCAGCTTTAAGAGGGTTGGCTACACCTTC. This codes for CASSFKRVGYTF. Full variable domain (remainder filled in from reference TRBV5-6 and TRBJ1-2): DAGVTQSPTHLIKTRGQQVTLRCSPKSGHDTVSWYQQALGQGPQFIFQYYEEEERQRGNFPDRFSGHQFPNYSSELNVNALLLGDSALYLCASSFKRVGYTFGSGTRLTVV.

The chain combines TRBV19 with TRBJ1-6, with 7 positions matching TRBD1. The CDR3 has 15 residues. The V and J ends lost 1 base and 7 bases, in that order; junction bases with no gene match: 4. CDR1 and CDR2 from the germline V gene are LNHDA and SQIVND (reference sequence). DNA for the CDR3: TGTGCCAGTAGTATAGGGGACAGCTTAAATTCACCCCTCCACTTT. Residues: CASSIGDSLNSPLHF. The full variable domain, its missing parts supplied by reference TRBV19 and TRBJ1-6, is DGGITQSPKYLFRKEGQNVTLSCEQNLNHDAMYWYRQDPGQGLRLIYYSQIVNDFQKGDIAEGYSVSREKKESFPLTVTSAQKNPTAFYLCASSIGDSLNSPLHFGNGTRLTVT.

The chain joins TRBV29-1 to TRBJ2-7; D is unresolved. Germline loops: CDR1 SQVTM, CDR2 ANQGSEA. This CDR3 contains 12 residues. V gave up 3 bases and J gave up 6 bases, with 12 bases separating them. The CDR3 region is CSVDADSREQYF. CDR3 nucleotides: TGCAGCGTTGATGCAGATAGTCGCGAGCAGTACTTC.

The J gene is TRBJ2-7, the V gene TRBV5-5; D not certain. CDR1 is SGHKS and CDR2 is YYEKEE in the germline V gene (reference sequence). The V end lost 0 bases, the J end lost 2 bases, and 9 bases lay between the germline ends. The CDR3 runs to 14 residues. CDR3: CASSLGTLPYEQYF. The CDR3 DNA reads TGTGCCAGCAGCTTGGGAACCCTACCCTACGAGCAGTACTTC.

The gene calls are TRBV28 and TRBJ2-5; TRBD1 matches at 11 bases. CDR3 length: 16 residues. Germline V lookup: CDR1 MDHEN, CDR2 SYDVKM. V dropped 1 base and J dropped 4; count of bases not matched to a gene: 5. The chain's CDR3 is CASSLFPGTGGETQYF. CDR3 nucleotide sequence: TGTGCCAGCAGTTTATTCCCAGGGACAGGGGGAGAGACCCAGTACTTC.